This T cell receptor beta chain appears in the sequencing data of a study of OX40 agonist ivuxolimab in advanced cancers. Study at large: Patients took ivuxolimab, an agonistic anti-OX40 (CD134) antibody. Having had anti-PD-1, anti-PD-L1 or anti-CTLA-4 therapy before was allowed, and around 44% had some. General study points: The authors also found low normalized T-cell clonal expansion in some nonresponders.

Patients with autoimmune history or systemic immunosuppression were excluded. Comments on this clone: What it binds is unknown. The junction does not match germline at one end; this may be a read error.

Germline CDR1 SGHDN, CDR2 FVKESK. This CDR3 has 16 residues. TCRdb keeps only in-frame clones here, not all; method: immunoSEQ multiplex PCR. The table has tens of thousands of clones, 65% to 85% seen once. This receptor was taken from an adult with an advanced solid tumor such as melanoma, head and neck, liver or kidney cancer. The V call is TRBV14, the J call TRBJ2-2; 10 bases align to TRBD2. Sequencing used CD4+ or CD8+ T cells sorted from blood, obtained in a trial of the OX40 agonist ivuxolimab. CDR3 in DNA: TGTGCCAGCAGCCTGCCGGGACTAGCGAGCACCGGGGGGCTGTTTTTT. Encoded protein: CASSLPGLASTGGLFF.